This is a list of T cell receptor beta chains from one sample in a study of cytomegalovirus exposure and HLA in healthy donors. The data were produced by immunoSEQ multiplex PCR, yet TCRdb's version contains in-frame clones alone and is incomplete. Of just over 150,000 clones listed, 86% are singletons. The material sequenced was PBMCs. The receptor set was obtained from a woman under 30 in good health and CMV-seronegative. Each CDR3 is given without its conserved first and last residue. The order of the fields is J gene, V gene, CDR3 protein.

TRBJ2-6,TRBV5-1,ASSSVQSSGANVLT
TRBJ2-1,TRBV6-5,ASSYSRGRIDNEQF
TRBJ2-1,TRBV6-1,ASTSGGAREQF
TRBJ1-2,TRBV5-5,ASSPSNYGYT
TRBJ2-1,TRBV7-3,ASSLDSGSFNEQF
TRBJ2-5,TRBV5-4,ASSSLIAGAGSETQY
TRBJ1-2,TRBV30,AWRGGNYGYT
TRBJ2-6,TRBV5-4,ASSTDSSGANVLT
TRBJ1-2,TRBV2,ASSDRDGGYT
TRBJ1-2,TRBV29-1,SVQEQGNYGYT
TRBJ2-7,TRBV28,ASSTPGQGAHEQY
TRBJ1-1,TRBV19,ASSPHRAEAF
TRBJ2-2,TRBV19,ASSIVFPPGELF
TRBJ2-7,TRBV4-1,ASSLTFRRQGTYEQY
TRBJ2-4,TRBV7-8,ASSLARTDPRNIQY